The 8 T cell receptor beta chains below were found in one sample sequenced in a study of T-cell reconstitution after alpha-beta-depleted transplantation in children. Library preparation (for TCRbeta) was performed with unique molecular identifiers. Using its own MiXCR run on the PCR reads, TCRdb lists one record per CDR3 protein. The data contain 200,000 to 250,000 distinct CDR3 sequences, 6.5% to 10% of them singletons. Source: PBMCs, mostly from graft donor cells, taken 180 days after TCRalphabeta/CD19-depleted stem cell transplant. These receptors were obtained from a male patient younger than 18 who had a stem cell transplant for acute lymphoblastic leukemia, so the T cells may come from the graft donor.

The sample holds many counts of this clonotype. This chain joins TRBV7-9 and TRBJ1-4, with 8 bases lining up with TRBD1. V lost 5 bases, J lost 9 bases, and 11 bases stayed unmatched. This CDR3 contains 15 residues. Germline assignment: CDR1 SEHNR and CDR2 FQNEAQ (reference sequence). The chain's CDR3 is CASSVRQGIYKKLFF. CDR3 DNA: TGTGCCAGCAGCGTCCGACAGGGGATTTATAAAAAACTGTTTTTT.

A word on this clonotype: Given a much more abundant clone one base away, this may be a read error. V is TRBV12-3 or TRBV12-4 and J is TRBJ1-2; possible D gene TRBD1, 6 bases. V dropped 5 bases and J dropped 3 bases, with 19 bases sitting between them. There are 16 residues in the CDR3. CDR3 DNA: TGTGCCAGCAGTCCCGAGGGGGAATGGCCATACTATGGCTACACCTTC. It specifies CASSPEGEWPYYGYTF.

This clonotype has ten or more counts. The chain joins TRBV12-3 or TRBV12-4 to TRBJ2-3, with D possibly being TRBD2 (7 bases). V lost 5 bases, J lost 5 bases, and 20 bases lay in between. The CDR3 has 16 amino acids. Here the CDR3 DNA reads TGTGCCAGCAGTACCTACACTGGGAGGGGGGGAGATACGCAGTATTTT. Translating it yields CASSTYTGRGGDTQYF.

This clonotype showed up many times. DNA for the CDR3: TGCAGTGCTAGAGAGGCCGCCCTGGACACTGAAGCTTTCTTT. Residues: CSAREAALDTEAFF. The V call is TRBV20-1, the J call TRBJ1-1; D not certain. The V and J ends lost 0 bases and 3 bases respectively, with 11 bases between them. The CDR3 is 14 residues long. Germline-derived CDR1 and CDR2 are DFQATT and SNEGSKA (reference sequence).

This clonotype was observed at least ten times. The CDR3 protein is CAIFTSGNEQFF. The CDR3, as DNA: TGTGCCATCTTCACTAGCGGGAATGAGCAGTTCTTC. The chain recombines TRBV10-3 with TRBJ2-1; TRBD2 aligns across 9 bases. Germline loops: CDR1 ENHRY, CDR2 SYGVKD. The CDR3 is 12 amino acids. V trimming: 8 bases; J trimming: 7 bases; junction bases outside the gene matches: 3.

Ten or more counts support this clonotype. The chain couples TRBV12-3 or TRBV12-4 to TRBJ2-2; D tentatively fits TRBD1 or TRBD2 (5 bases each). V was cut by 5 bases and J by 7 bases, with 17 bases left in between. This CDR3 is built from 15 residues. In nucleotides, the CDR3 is TGTGCCAGCAGTCCCCGGGTTGGGACGGTCGGGGAGCTGTTTTTT. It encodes CASSPRVGTVGELFF.

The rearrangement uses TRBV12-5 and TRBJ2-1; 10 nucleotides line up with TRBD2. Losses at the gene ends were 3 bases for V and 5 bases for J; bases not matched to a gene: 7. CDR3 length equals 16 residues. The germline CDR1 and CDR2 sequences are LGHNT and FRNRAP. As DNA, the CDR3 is TGTGCTAGTGGTTTCCTAGCGGGGGTCCTCGACAATGAGCAGTTCTTC. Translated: CASGFLAGVLDNEQFF.

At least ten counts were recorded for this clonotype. CDR3 amino acids: CAIRTDSYEQYF. DNA for the CDR3: TGTGCCATCCGGACGGATTCCTACGAGCAGTACTTC. The V and J genes are TRBV10-3 and TRBJ2-7; no clear D gene. Per germline, CDR1 ENHRY and CDR2 SYGVKD. The CDR3 has 12 residues. Trimming shortened V by 8 bases and J by 1 base, and 9 bases separated the two germline ends.